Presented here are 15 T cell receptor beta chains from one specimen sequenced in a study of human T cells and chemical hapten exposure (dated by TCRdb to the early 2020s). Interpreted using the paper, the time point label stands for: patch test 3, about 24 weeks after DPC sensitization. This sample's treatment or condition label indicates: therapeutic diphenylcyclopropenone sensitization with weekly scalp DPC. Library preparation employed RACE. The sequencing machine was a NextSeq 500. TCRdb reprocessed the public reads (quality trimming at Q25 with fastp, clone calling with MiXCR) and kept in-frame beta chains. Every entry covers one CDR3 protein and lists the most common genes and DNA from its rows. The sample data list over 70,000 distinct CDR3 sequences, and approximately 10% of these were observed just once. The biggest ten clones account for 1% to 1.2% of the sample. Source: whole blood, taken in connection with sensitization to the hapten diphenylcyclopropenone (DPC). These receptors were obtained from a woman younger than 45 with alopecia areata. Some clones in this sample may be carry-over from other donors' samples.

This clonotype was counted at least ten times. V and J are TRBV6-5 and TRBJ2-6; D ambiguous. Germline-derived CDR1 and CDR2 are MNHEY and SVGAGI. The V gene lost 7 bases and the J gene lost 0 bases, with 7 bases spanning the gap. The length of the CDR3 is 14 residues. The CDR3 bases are TGTGCCAGCACGACCTTCTCTGGGGCCAACGTCCTGACTTTC. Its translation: CASTTFSGANVLTF.

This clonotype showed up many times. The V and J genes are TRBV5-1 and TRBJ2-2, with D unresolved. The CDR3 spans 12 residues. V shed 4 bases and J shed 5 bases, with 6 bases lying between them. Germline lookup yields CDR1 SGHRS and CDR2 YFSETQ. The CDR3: CASSEETGELFF. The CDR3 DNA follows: TGCGCCAGCAGCGAGGAGACCGGGGAGCTGTTTTTT.

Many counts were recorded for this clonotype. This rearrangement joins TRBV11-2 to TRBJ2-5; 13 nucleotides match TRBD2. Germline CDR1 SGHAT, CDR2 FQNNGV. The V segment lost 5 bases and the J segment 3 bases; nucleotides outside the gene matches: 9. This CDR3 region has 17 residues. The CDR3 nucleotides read TGTGCCAGCAGCCTTGTACTTGGGACTAGCGGGAAAGAGACCCAGTACTTC. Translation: CASSLVLGTSGKETQYF.

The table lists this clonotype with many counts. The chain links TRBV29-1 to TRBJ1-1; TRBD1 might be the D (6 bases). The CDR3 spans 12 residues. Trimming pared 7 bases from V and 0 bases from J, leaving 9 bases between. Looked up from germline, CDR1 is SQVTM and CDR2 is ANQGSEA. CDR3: CSGRTVNTEAFF. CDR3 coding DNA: TGCAGCGGGCGGACAGTGAACACTGAAGCTTTCTTT.

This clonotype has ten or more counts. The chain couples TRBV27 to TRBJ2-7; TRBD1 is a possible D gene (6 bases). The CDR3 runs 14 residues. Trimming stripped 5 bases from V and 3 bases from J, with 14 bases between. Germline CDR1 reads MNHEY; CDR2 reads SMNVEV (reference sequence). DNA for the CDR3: TGTGCCAGCAGTCAAAAGGCAGGGGACTACGAGCAGTACTTC. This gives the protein CASSQKAGDYEQYF.

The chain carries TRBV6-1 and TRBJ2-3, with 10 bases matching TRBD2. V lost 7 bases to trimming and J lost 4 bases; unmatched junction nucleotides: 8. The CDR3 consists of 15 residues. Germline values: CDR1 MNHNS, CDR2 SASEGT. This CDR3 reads CASTQASGGADTQYF. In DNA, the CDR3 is TGTGCCAGCACCCAGGCTAGCGGGGGAGCAGATACGCAGTATTTT.

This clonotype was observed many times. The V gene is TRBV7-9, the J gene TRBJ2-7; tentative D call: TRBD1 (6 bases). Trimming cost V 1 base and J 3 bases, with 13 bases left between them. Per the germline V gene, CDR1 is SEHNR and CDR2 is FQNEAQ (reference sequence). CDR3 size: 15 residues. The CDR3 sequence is CASSLVSGRGYEQYF. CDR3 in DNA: TGTGCCAGCAGCTTAGTCTCTGGCAGGGGCTACGAGCAGTACTTC.

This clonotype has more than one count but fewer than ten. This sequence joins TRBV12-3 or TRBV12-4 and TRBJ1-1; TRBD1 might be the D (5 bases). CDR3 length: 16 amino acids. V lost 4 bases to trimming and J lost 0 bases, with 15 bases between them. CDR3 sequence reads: CASSSRKGPMNTEAFF. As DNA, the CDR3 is TGTGCCAGCAGTTCCAGGAAGGGGCCGATGAACACTGAAGCTTTCTTT.

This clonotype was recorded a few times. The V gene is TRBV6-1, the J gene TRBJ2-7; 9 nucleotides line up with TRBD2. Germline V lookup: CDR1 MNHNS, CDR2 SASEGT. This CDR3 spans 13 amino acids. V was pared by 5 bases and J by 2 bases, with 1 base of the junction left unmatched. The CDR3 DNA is TGTGCCAGCAGTATAGCGGGAGCCTACGAGCAGTACGTC. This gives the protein CASSIAGAYEQYV.

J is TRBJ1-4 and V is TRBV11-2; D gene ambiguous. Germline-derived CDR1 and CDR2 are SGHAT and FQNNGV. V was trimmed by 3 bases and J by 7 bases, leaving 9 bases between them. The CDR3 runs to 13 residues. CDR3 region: CASSFKWGEKLFF. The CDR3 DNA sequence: TGTGCCAGCAGCTTTAAGTGGGGTGAAAAACTGTTTTTT. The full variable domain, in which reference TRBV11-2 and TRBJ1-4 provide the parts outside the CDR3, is EAGVAQSPRYKIIEKRQSVAFWCNPISGHATLYWYQQILGQGPKLLIQFQNNGVVDDSQLPKDRFSAERLKGVDSTLKIQPAKLEDSAVYLCASSFKWGEKLFFGSGTQLSVL.

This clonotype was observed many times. Here the CDR3 reads CASSSGTGGYEKLFF. The CDR3 nucleotides read TGTGCCAGCAGTTCGGGGACAGGGGGCTATGAAAAACTGTTTTTT. The V and J genes are TRBV28 and TRBJ1-4, with 12 bases matching TRBD1. The CDR3 sequence is 15 residues long. CDR1 is MDHEN and CDR2 is SYDVKM in the germline V gene. V lost 4 bases and J lost 6; bases outside the gene matches: 3.

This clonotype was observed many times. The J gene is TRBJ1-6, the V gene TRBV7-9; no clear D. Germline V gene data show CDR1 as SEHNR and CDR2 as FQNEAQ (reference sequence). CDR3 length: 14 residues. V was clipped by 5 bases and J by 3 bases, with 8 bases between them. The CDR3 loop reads CASSPGSYNSPLHF. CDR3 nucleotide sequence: TGTGCCAGCAGCCCGGGCAGCTATAATTCACCCCTCCACTTT. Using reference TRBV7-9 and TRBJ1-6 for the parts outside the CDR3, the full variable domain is DTGVSQNPRHKITKRGQNVTFRCDPISEHNRLYWYRQTLGQGPEFLTYFQNEAQLEKSRLLSDRFSAERPKGSFSTLEIQRTEQGDSAMYLCASSPGSYNSPLHFGNGTRLTVT.

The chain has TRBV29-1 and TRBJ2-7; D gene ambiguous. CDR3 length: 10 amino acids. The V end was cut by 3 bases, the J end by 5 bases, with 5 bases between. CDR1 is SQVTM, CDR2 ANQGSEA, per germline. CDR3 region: CSVDWDEQYV. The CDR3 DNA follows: TGCAGCGTTGATTGGGACGAGCAGTACGTC.

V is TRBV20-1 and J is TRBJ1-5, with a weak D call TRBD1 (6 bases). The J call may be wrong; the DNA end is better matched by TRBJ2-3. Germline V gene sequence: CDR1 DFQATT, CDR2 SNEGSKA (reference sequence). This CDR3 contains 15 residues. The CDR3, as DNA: TGCAGTGCTGGTACACAGGGCGCGGTCAATCAGCCCCAGTATTTT. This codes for CSAGTQGAVNQPQYF.

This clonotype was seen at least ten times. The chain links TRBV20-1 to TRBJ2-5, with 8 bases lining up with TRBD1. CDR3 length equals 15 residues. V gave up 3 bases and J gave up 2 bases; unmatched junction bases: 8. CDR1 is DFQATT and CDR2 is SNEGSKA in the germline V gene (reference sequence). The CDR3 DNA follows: TGCAGTGCTAGTGGGCGACAGGGGATTCAAGAGACCCAGTACTTC. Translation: CSASGRQGIQETQYF.